The source of this T cell receptor (beta chain) is a study of T-cell reconstitution after alpha-beta-depleted transplantation in children. Regarding the study as a whole: Newly generated T cells supplied most T-cell counts and diversity one year post-transplant. After transplant, at about two months, alpha-beta T cells were reportedly derived from several hundred expanded graft clones.

Notes on this clonotype: What it binds is not known.

Germline CDR1 reads DFQATT; CDR2 reads SNEGSKA (reference sequence). The V end lost 2 bases, the J end lost 6 bases, and 14 bases lay between the germline ends. The CDR3 is 14 amino acids. The TCRbeta library was prepared with unique molecular identifiers. TCRdb reanalysed the PCR reads using MiXCR and keeps one entry per CDR3 protein. The repertoire has about 500,000 distinct CDR3 sequences, 9.5% to 12% of them found once; the top ten carry approximately 14%. The sample was PBMCs, mostly from graft donor cells, taken 180 days after TCRalphabeta/CD19-depleted stem cell transplant. This receptor was identified in a female patient aged 2-15 years who had a stem cell transplant for aplastic anemia, so the T cells may come from the graft donor. This rearrangement joins TRBV20-1 to TRBJ2-1; a possible D gene is TRBD2 (5 bases). The CDR3 DNA reads TGCAGTGCTAGACGCCTAGCCAACCCCAATGAGCAGTTCTTC. It specifies CSARRLANPNEQFF.